This T cell receptor beta chain was captured by sequencing in a study of blood T cells in healthy people across ages. The authors isolated at least 6 million PBMCs per sample. The authors ran a second PCR of 7 to 11 cycles using a sample-barcoded 5' primer and a J-beta primer mix. TCRdb reprocessed the 5' RACE reads with MiXCR, giving one entry per CDR3 protein. Among 1.2 million to 1.5 million distinct CDR3 sequences, approximately 60% were seen once, and the ten largest hold over 5.5%. As for this clonotype: What it binds is not known.

The study's findings and limits: Long-lived donors had more naive CD4+ cells and higher diversity than aged donors. Estimated diversity, derived from one million T cells, was regarded as an underestimate. Per million T cells, the diversity of TCR beta decreased roughly linearly as age advanced.

Trimming removed 6 bases from V and 9 bases from J; junction bases left unmatched: 6. In germline, CDR1 is SQVTM, CDR2 ANQGSEA. This CDR3 spans 12 amino acids. The chain employs TRBV29-1 and TRBJ2-1, with 9 nucleotides matching TRBD2. Sequenced: blood. This sequence originates from a man aged 18 to 30 in good health. The DNA for the CDR3 is TGCAGCGTACGGCGGGAGGGCGGTGAGCAGTTCTTC. As protein: CSVRREGGEQFF.